This TCR beta chain was documented in a study of blood T cell repertoires in COVID-19. Whole-study context: Some COVID-19 samples were acute and others convalescent; all came from the United States, Italy and Spain. T cells, B-cell-depleted T cells, or PBMCs provided the cDNA or gDNA that served as material.

Sequencing used immunoSEQ multiplex PCR; TCRdb keeps in-frame clones, though not all of them. The table lists about 370,000 clones, about 90% of them singletons. The CDR3 spans 13 residues. Germline loops: CDR1 KGHSH, CDR2 LQKENI. V lost 6 bases, J lost 7 bases, and 13 bases lay in between. A remark on this clone: The identical CDR3 is also encoded by other nucleotide sequences in the sample.

A Seattle source enrolled patients during active infection and followed them longitudinally. Sequencing was performed on peripheral blood. The rearrangement links TRBV18 to TRBJ1-5, with D maybe TRBD1 (5 bases). The source is a woman aged 25 to 39 with COVID-19, enrolled during active disease. CDR3: CASSPGGDQPQHF. The CDR3 nucleotides are TGTGCCAGCTCCCCCGGAGGGGACCAGCCCCAGCATTTT.